This T cell receptor (beta chain) derives from a study of cytomegalovirus exposure and HLA in healthy donors. Study results and limitations: Roughly even sequencing depth across donors was the assumption behind the presence/absence analyses. Previously analyzed data showed that most TCR beta V segments were productive at a frequency of about 90% or about 30%. As immune exposure information, only CMV serostatus was available.

V was pared by 1 base and J by 0 bases, with 7 bases of the junction left unmatched. Germline V gene data show CDR1 as MGHRA and CDR2 as YSYEKL. The CDR3 is made up of 18 amino acids. 13 Jbeta primers and 60 Vbeta primers were used for the PCR. Data came from immunoSEQ multiplex PCR; TCRdb stores just in-frame clones and leaves some out. The sample lists roughly 300,000 clones; about nine tenths were seen once. A note on this clone: Antigen specificity is unknown.

This chain connects TRBV4-1 to TRBJ1-3; TRBD1 matches 9 bases. The origin of this receptor is a man in his forties in good health and CMV-seropositive. Sequences were obtained from PBMCs. The CDR3 DNA reads TGCGCCAGCAGCCAAGCCTCCGGGACAGGGACCTCTGGAAACACCATATATTTT. Translating gives CASSQASGTGTSGNTIYF.